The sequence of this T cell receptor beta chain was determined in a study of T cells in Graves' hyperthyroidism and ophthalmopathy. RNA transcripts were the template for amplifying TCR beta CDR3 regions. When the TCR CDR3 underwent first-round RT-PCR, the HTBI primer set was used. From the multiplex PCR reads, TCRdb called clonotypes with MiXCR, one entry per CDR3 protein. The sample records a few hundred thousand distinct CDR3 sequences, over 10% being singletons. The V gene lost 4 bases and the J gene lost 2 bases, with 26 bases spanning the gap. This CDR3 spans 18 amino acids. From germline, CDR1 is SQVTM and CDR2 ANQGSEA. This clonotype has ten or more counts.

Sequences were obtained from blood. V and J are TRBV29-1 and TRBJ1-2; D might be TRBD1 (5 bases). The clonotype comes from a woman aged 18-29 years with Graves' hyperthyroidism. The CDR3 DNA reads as TGCAGCGTTGCAGTGCTGACCTCCACAGGAATCCTCAACTATGGCTACACCTTC. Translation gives CSVAVLTSTGILNYGYTF.